The 27 T cell receptor beta chains presented below share a single source sample, sequenced in a study of blood T cells in healthy people across ages. A second roughly 6 to 11 cycle PCR used barcoded and J-beta primers. In TCRdb, the 5' RACE reads were re-called with MiXCR into one record per CDR3 protein. The sample lists some 780,000 distinct CDR3 sequences, just over 55% occurring once. Source material: blood. The receptors originated from a man in his forties in good health.

This sequence joins TRBV28 and TRBJ2-1; D is unresolved. The CDR3 contains 14 residues. Per germline, CDR1 MDHEN and CDR2 SYDVKM. V lost 2 bases and J 1 base, leaving 6 bases between the germline ends. This CDR3 is CASSLGTSYNEQFF. CDR3 bases: TGTGCCAGCAGTTTAGGTACATCCTACAATGAGCAGTTCTTC.

The chain recombines TRBV20-1 with TRBJ2-3; a weak D match, TRBD2 (6 bases). There are 13 residues in the CDR3. The germline CDR1 and CDR2 sequences are DFQATT and SNEGSKA (reference sequence). Trimming left V 0 bases short and J 7 bases short, with 11 bases between. The DNA for the CDR3 is TGCAGTGCTAGAGATTCGGGGGAGTATACGCAGTATTTT. As protein: CSARDSGEYTQYF.

J is TRBJ2-7 and V is TRBV25-1; 7 bases map to TRBD1. The CDR3 extends over 14 amino acids. The germline CDR1 and CDR2 sequences are MGHDK and SYGVNS. J gave up 6 bases and V 4 bases, and 9 bases lay outside the gene matches. The CDR3 protein is CASSAGTERSEQYF. The CDR3 coding sequence is TGTGCCAGCAGTGCCGGGACAGAAAGATCCGAGCAGTACTTC.

There are a few counts of this clonotype. The chain is built from TRBV4-3 and TRBJ2-5, with TRBD1 matching over 7 bases. This CDR3 spans 17 amino acids. V was pared by 0 bases and J by 11 bases, with 18 bases of the junction left unmatched. Germline V gives CDR1 LGHNA, CDR2 YSLEER. The CDR3 loop reads CASSQETGQLNLRGQYF. CDR3 coding DNA: TGCGCCAGCAGCCAAGAGACGGGACAGCTAAATCTACGTGGGCAGTACTTC.

The gene calls are TRBV18 and TRBJ2-3, with D maybe TRBD2 (6 bases). Germline CDR1 KGHSH, CDR2 LQKENI. V was clipped by 1 base and J by 6 bases, with 17 bases between them. The length of the CDR3 is 16 residues. The CDR3 region is CASSPHAGSLHDTQYF. The CDR3 DNA reads TGTGCCAGCTCACCACATGCGGGGTCGCTGCACGATACGCAGTATTTT.

Regarding this clonotype: At one end, the junction sequence differs from germline, possibly due to a read error. The rearrangement joins TRBV7-6 to TRBJ2-1; a weak D match, TRBD2 (5 bases). Germline CDR1 SGHVS, CDR2 FNYEAQ. This CDR3 region has 12 residues. In DNA, the CDR3 is TGTGCCAACAGCTCGAGGACTGATGAGCAGTTCTTC. It yields the protein CANSSRTDEQFF. The full variable domain, completed using reference TRBV7-6 and TRBJ2-1, is GAGVSQSPRYKVTKRGQDVALRCDPISGHVSLYWYRQALGQGPEFLTYFNYEAQQDKSGLPNDRFSAERPEGSISTLTIQRTEQRDSAMYRCANSSRTDEQFFGPGTRLTVL.

V is TRBV2 and J is TRBJ2-7; D is possibly TRBD1 or TRBD2 (6 bases each). This CDR3 spans 14 amino acids. CDR1 and CDR2 from the germline V gene are SNHLY and FYNNEI. V was cut by 6 bases and J by 1 base, with 13 bases left in between. The CDR3 DNA sequence: TGTGCCAGCAGACAGGGAGGAGAATCCTACGAGCAGTACTTC. Residues: CASRQGGESYEQYF.

This chain uses TRBV10-3 with TRBJ1-4; D uncertain. Trimming took 7 bases from V and 0 from J, leaving 6 bases between them. Germline V CDR1 and CDR2: ENHRY, SYGVKD. The length of the CDR3 is 13 residues. DNA of the CDR3: TGTGCCATCAAGGCAGCAACTAATGAAAAACTGTTTTTT. Translated, it gives CAIKAATNEKLFF.

This clonotype was picked up many times. This chain uses TRBV2 with TRBJ1-5; D remains ambiguous. V dropped 5 bases and J dropped 7 bases, with 12 bases sitting between them. CDR3 length: 13 amino acids. In germline, CDR1 is SNHLY, CDR2 FYNNEI. The CDR3 loop is CASSYGDRQPQHF. Written as DNA, the CDR3 is TGTGCCAGCAGTTATGGGGATCGACAGCCCCAGCATTTT.

The chain is built from TRBV25-1 and TRBJ2-1; no reliable D call. Trimming cost V 11 bases and J 2 bases, with 10 bases left between them. The germline CDR1 and CDR2 sequences are MGHDK and SYGVNS. This CDR3 spans 12 amino acids. CDR3 in amino acids: CAAGRTYNEQFF. Written as DNA, the CDR3 is TGTGCCGCCGGGCGGACCTACAATGAGCAGTTCTTC.

V usage is TRBV27 and J usage is TRBJ1-2; no clear D gene. CDR3 length: 12 amino acids. Germline V CDR1 and CDR2: MNHEY, SMNVEV (reference sequence). Between the trimmed V and J ends, which lost 3 bases and 7 bases, there was a span of 9 bases. CDR3 bases: TGTGCCAGCAGTTTGGGTGCGGGTGGCTACACCTTC. Translating gives CASSLGAGGYTF.

The rearrangement uses TRBV30 and TRBJ2-1, with D maybe TRBD1 (6 bases). CDR3 length: 15 residues. The germline gives CDR1 GTSNPN, CDR2 SVGIG (reference sequence). V was trimmed by 3 bases and J by 2 bases, leaving 14 bases between them. Written as DNA, the CDR3 is TGTGCCTGGAGCTGGGCAGGGGTCACCTACAATGAGCAGTTCTTC. Residues: CAWSWAGVTYNEQFF.

The rearrangement uses TRBV2 and TRBJ2-2, with D possibly being TRBD2 (5 bases). The germline gives CDR1 SNHLY, CDR2 FYNNEI. V was cut by 7 bases and J by 6 bases, with 15 bases left in between. The CDR3 totals 14 residues. The CDR3 DNA reads as TGTGCCAGCAAGTGGGCAGCGGAATCCGGGGAGCTGTTTTTT. Protein product: CASKWAAESGELFF.

V and J are TRBV29-1 and TRBJ2-2; 9 bases line up with TRBD1. The germline V gene encodes CDR1 SQVTM and CDR2 ANQGSEA. The CDR3 is made up of 13 amino acids. V shed 5 bases and J 4 bases; nucleotides not matched to a gene: 2. CDR3 amino acids: CSVLTGGTGELFF. The CDR3 nucleotides read TGCAGCGTTCTGACAGGGGGCACCGGGGAGCTGTTTTTT.

The V call is TRBV7-9, the J call TRBJ1-4, with 7 bases that match TRBD1. Germline loops: CDR1 SEHNR, CDR2 FQNEAQ (reference sequence). Trimming took 3 bases from V and 5 from J; bases not matched to a gene: 3. This CDR3 region has 14 residues. DNA of the CDR3: TGTGCCAGCAGCTTGGGACAGAGCAATGAAAAACTGTTTTTT. Residues: CASSLGQSNEKLFF.

V is TRBV20-1 and J is TRBJ2-3, with 9 bases matching TRBD2. CDR3 length: 19 residues. Trimming at V came to 1 base and at J to 3 bases, leaving 17 bases not matched to a gene. Germline V gives CDR1 DFQATT, CDR2 SNEGSKA (reference sequence). The DNA for the CDR3 is TGCAGTGCTAGAGGTCCGGGCGGGGGGGCTGGGTTTAGGACAGATACGCAGTATTTT. Translating it yields CSARGPGGGAGFRTDTQYF.

The CDR3 DNA follows: TGTGCCAGCAGCAGGGTTTCCTATGGCTACACCTTC. Translation gives CASSRVSYGYTF. The chain joins TRBV12-3 or TRBV12-4 to TRBJ1-2, with a weak D call TRBD1 (5 bases). The CDR3 runs to 12 residues. The V and J ends lost 6 bases and 4 bases respectively, with 9 bases between them.

The chain recombines TRBV6-2 or TRBV6-3 with TRBJ2-3; D is uncertain. The germline CDR1 and CDR2 sequences are MNHEY and SVGEGT. This CDR3 contains 12 residues. V was pared by 6 bases and J by 3 bases, with 7 bases between. The CDR3 coding sequence is TGTGCCAGCAGGACGGAGACAGATACGCAGTATTTT. As protein: CASRTETDTQYF.

The J gene is TRBJ1-1, the V gene TRBV7-2; D remains ambiguous. Trimming pared 0 bases from V and 1 base from J, leaving 6 bases between. This CDR3 is 14 amino acids long. The germline V gene has CDR1 SGHTA and CDR2 FQGNSA. Written as DNA, the CDR3 is TGTGCCAGCAGCTTAGCCGACACGAACACTGAAGCTTTCTTT. It translates to CASSLADTNTEAFF.

The V call is TRBV7-2, the J call TRBJ1-2; possibly TRBD1 for D (6 bases). Germline values: CDR1 SGHTA, CDR2 FQGNSA. CDR3 size: 15 residues. The V end was cut by 5 bases, the J end by 8 bases, with 21 bases between. In nucleotides, the CDR3 is TGTGCCAGCAGCCCCGCGGGACAACTAGCTGGAGGCTACACCTTC. It codes for CASSPAGQLAGGYTF.

J is TRBJ1-6 and V is TRBV6-5; 8 positions agree with TRBD1. The CDR3 has 16 residues. V shed 1 base, J shed 6 bases, and the junction held 5 bases outside the gene matches. The germline V gene encodes CDR1 MNHEY and CDR2 SVGAGI. The CDR3 nucleotides read TGTGCCAGCAGTTACTTTCAGGGGGCGGGTAATTCACCCCTCCACTTT. It is translated as CASSYFQGAGNSPLHF.

This clonotype was counted a single time. The CDR3 region has the DNA TGCGCCAGCAGTCAGACGAGCGGGAGGGGAAAGGGTGAGCAGTACTTC. Protein sequence: CASSQTSGRGKGEQYF. The chain combines TRBV4-1 with TRBJ2-7; TRBD2 matches at 10 bases. V shed 6 bases, J shed 7 bases, and the junction held 15 bases outside the gene matches. There are 16 residues in the CDR3. Germline CDR1 and CDR2: MGHRA and YSYEKL.

In this sample, this clonotype turned up a few times. The chain couples TRBV27 to TRBJ2-1; D gene uncertain. Per the germline V gene, CDR1 is MNHEY and CDR2 is SMNVEV (reference sequence). This CDR3 region has 12 residues. Trimming cost V 2 bases and J 9 bases, with 8 bases left between them. CDR3 in amino acids: CASSLGLSEQFF. CDR3 DNA: TGTGCCAGCAGTTTAGGGCTTAGTGAGCAGTTCTTC.

The table lists this clonotype with many counts. J is TRBJ2-3 and V is TRBV7-2; a possible D gene is TRBD1 (6 bases). Trimming shortened V by 6 bases and J by 0 bases, and 10 bases separated the two germline ends. The CDR3 covers 14 residues. CDR1 and CDR2 from the germline V gene are SGHTA and FQGNSA. The CDR3 region has the DNA TGTGCCAGCAGTAGTGGACAGAGCACAGATACGCAGTATTTT. Translation gives CASSSGQSTDTQYF.

This clonotype was observed a handful of times. V gene TRBV29-1 combines with J gene TRBJ2-5; possibly TRBD2 for D (5 bases). Germline CDR1 is SQVTM and CDR2 is ANQGSEA. V gave up 4 bases and J gave up 8 bases, with 8 bases separating them. The CDR3 spans 10 residues. CDR3 DNA sequence: TGCAGCGTTGGGGAGCGCACCCAGTACTTC. Amino acid sequence: CSVGERTQYF. Full variable domain (remainder filled in from reference TRBV29-1 and TRBJ2-5): SAVISQKPSRDICQRGTSLTIQCQVDSQVTMMFWYRQQPGQSLTLIATANQGSEATYESGFVIDKFPISRPNLTFSTLTVSNMSPEDSSIYLCSVGERTQYFGPGTRLLVL.

The chain is built from TRBV4-3 and TRBJ1-2; no firm D call. This CDR3 is built from 14 residues. CDR1 is LGHNA, CDR2 YSLEER, per germline. V lost 0 bases, J lost 8 bases, and 13 bases lay in between. CDR3 DNA sequence: TGCGCCAGCAGCCAAGACTTCGGAGTGGAGGGCTACACCTTC. Its protein is CASSQDFGVEGYTF.

The CDR3 coding sequence is TGTGCCAGCTCACCGAGTACAACCCACTATAGCACAGATACGCAGTATTTT. Its translation: CASSPSTTHYSTDTQYF. V and J are TRBV18 and TRBJ2-3; D unclear. Trimming cost V 3 bases and J 0 bases, with 16 bases left between them. This CDR3 has 17 amino acids. In germline, CDR1 is KGHSH, CDR2 LQKENI.